This TCR beta chain was identified in a study of cytomegalovirus exposure and HLA in healthy donors. Germline trimming cut 5 bases from V and 6 bases from J; bases unmatched to any gene: 10. CDR1 is SGHVS and CDR2 is FNYEAQ in the germline V gene. The CDR3 runs to 15 residues. At the time of sampling, donors were nominally healthy, though unrecorded immune exposures were likely. PCR amplification relied on 60 Vbeta primers (plus 13 Jbeta primers). Original processing methods: In a later analysis, about 9.9 million of about 80 million unique beta chains occurred in at least two donors. The table came from immunoSEQ multiplex PCR; TCRdb's copy has only in-frame clones and leaves some out. From that table come the V and J calls and clone size; the DNA was used to work out D and trimming. The profile covers 150,000 to 250,000 clones, with 82% appearing a single time and approximately 6.5% taken by the ten largest.

This receptor was taken from a woman aged 45 to 65 in good health and CMV-seropositive. The sample taken for sequencing was PBMCs. The chain joins TRBV7-6 to TRBJ2-3, with 8 bases aligning to TRBD1. DNA for the CDR3: TGTGCCAGCAGCCCAAACCCGGGACAGGCCGATACGCAGTATTTT. Amino acid sequence: CASSPNPGQADTQYF.